The 25 T cell receptor beta chains below come from one sample, sequenced in a study of T-cell reconstitution after alpha-beta-depleted transplantation in children. The TCRbeta library was prepared with unique molecular identifiers. One entry per CDR3 protein, called by TCRdb with MiXCR from the PCR reads. The table shows about a million distinct CDR3 sequences, with under 30% occurring only once. Sample: PBMCs, mostly from graft donor cells, taken 360 days after TCRalphabeta/CD19-depleted stem cell transplant. These receptor sequences come from a boy less than two years old who had a stem cell transplant for SCID, so the T cells may come from the graft donor.

The chain is built from TRBV5-1 and TRBJ2-3; 10 bases match TRBD2. From germline, CDR1 is SGHRS and CDR2 YFSETQ. The CDR3 length is 17 residues. With V trimmed by 3 bases and J by 3 bases, 10 bases remained unmatched. The CDR3, as DNA: TGCGCCAGCAGCTCGGGCCCAGCGGGGGGGCCAACAGATACGCAGTATTTT. It is translated as CASSSGPAGGPTDTQYF.

The rearrangement links TRBV5-1 to TRBJ2-7, with 12 bases that match TRBD2. J gave up 0 bases and V 0 bases, and 4 bases lay outside the gene matches. This CDR3 region has 17 residues. CDR1 and CDR2 from the germline V gene are SGHRS and YFSETQ. The CDR3 reads CASSLASGGASSYEQYF. The CDR3 region has the DNA TGCGCCAGCAGCTTGGCTAGCGGGGGGGCCTCCTCCTACGAGCAGTACTTC.

This clonotype was observed a handful of times. CDR3 in DNA: TGCAGTGCTTTTAGGACGAGGGCCTATGGCTACACCTTC. Translated, it gives CSAFRTRAYGYTF. The V and J genes are TRBV20-1 and TRBJ1-2; no firm D call. The CDR3 runs 13 residues. The V gene's germline CDR1 is DFQATT and CDR2 SNEGSKA (reference sequence). V was pared by 5 bases and J by 4 bases, with 14 bases between.

This sequence joins TRBV7-9 and TRBJ1-6, with TRBD1 matching 9 bases. Trimming at V came to 5 bases and at J to 9 bases, leaving 8 bases not matched to a gene. The germline V gene has CDR1 SEHNR and CDR2 FQNEAQ (reference sequence). The CDR3 runs to 15 residues. The CDR3 loop is CASSETQGAISPLHF. The CDR3 nucleotides are TGTGCCAGCAGCGAAACACAGGGGGCGATTTCACCCCTCCACTTT.

In its sample, this clonotype was seen many times. This rearrangement joins TRBV12-3 or TRBV12-4 to TRBJ2-2; no firm D call. Trimming took off 8 bases at V and 9 bases at J, with 13 bases between the two ends. This CDR3 has 12 residues. CDR3: CASGTQARELFF. The CDR3 region has the DNA TGTGCCAGCGGCACGCAAGCCCGGGAGCTGTTTTTT.

The chain has TRBV6-2 or TRBV6-3 and TRBJ1-2; D unresolved. The CDR3 loop spans 16 amino acids. From germline, CDR1 is MNHEY and CDR2 SVGEGT. Trimming removed 6 bases from V and 6 bases from J, with 23 bases in between. The CDR3 DNA reads TGTGCCAGCAGCCTACATCCCAGGACGTACGTCGATGGCTACACCTTC. It is translated as CASSLHPRTYVDGYTF.

V is TRBV19 and J is TRBJ2-1, with D tentatively TRBD1 or TRBD2 (5 bases each). Germline-derived CDR1 and CDR2 are LNHDA and SQIVND (reference sequence). Trimming pared 5 bases from V and 9 bases from J, leaving 14 bases between. The CDR3 contains 13 residues. The CDR3 region is CASSWDGRGEQFF. The CDR3 DNA reads as TGTGCCAGTAGTTGGGACGGCCGGGGTGAGCAGTTCTTC.

This clonotype appeared a few times. V and J are TRBV7-9 and TRBJ2-2; D may be TRBD2 (6 bases). Between the trimmed V and J ends, which lost 5 bases and 0 bases, there was a span of 16 bases. CDR1 SEHNR and CDR2 FQNEAQ come from the germline V gene (reference sequence). The CDR3 totals 17 residues. Written as DNA, the CDR3 is TGTGCCAGCAGCCCCCGCGGGGACCCTACGAACACCGGGGAGCTGTTTTTT. Residues: CASSPRGDPTNTGELFF. Full variable domain (rest looked up from reference TRBV7-9 and TRBJ2-2): DTGVSQNPRHKITKRGQNVTFRCDPISEHNRLYWYRQTLGQGPEFLTYFQNEAQLEKSRLLSDRFSAERPKGSFSTLEIQRTEQGDSAMYLCASSPRGDPTNTGELFFGEGSRLTVL.

The V call is TRBV12-3 or TRBV12-4, the J call TRBJ1-5; TRBD1 might be the D (5 bases). The CDR3 extends over 20 amino acids. Trimming stripped 3 bases from V and 0 bases from J, with 24 bases between. The CDR3 DNA sequence: TGTGCCAGCAGTTTCATTTGGACACAAAATCCCCAATATAGCAATCAGCCCCAGCATTTT. It yields the protein CASSFIWTQNPQYSNQPQHF.

The rearrangement joins TRBV2 to TRBJ2-3; a possible D gene is TRBD1 (6 bases). This CDR3 has 15 residues. Trimming removed 4 bases at V and 2 bases at J, with 13 bases between. Germline assignment: CDR1 SNHLY and CDR2 FYNNEI. The CDR3 nucleotides are TGTGCCAGCAGTGGTTGGGGGCTGGTCACAGATACGCAGTATTTT. This translates into CASSGWGLVTDTQYF.

The rearrangement joins TRBV20-1 to TRBJ1-1, with TRBD1 as a possible D gene (6 bases). The CDR3 has 14 amino acids. From germline, CDR1 is DFQATT and CDR2 SNEGSKA (reference sequence). V lost 3 bases, J lost 3 bases, and 14 bases lay in between. The CDR3 sequence is CSARDIRGYTEAFF. The CDR3 nucleotides are TGCAGTGCTAGGGATATCAGGGGATACACTGAAGCTTTCTTT.

The chain couples TRBV11-2 to TRBJ2-7, with a possible D match to TRBD1 (5 bases). V was pared by 6 bases and J by 4 bases, with 16 bases between. Germline CDR1 SGHAT, CDR2 FQNNGV. The CDR3 covers 14 residues. CDR3 protein: CASRQQGIGYEQYF. For the CDR3, the DNA is TGTGCCAGCAGACAGCAGGGTATTGGTTACGAGCAGTACTTC. Full variable domain (rest looked up from reference TRBV11-2 and TRBJ2-7): EAGVAQSPRYKIIEKRQSVAFWCNPISGHATLYWYQQILGQGPKLLIQFQNNGVVDDSQLPKDRFSAERLKGVDSTLKIQPAKLEDSAVYLCASRQQGIGYEQYFGPGTRLTVT.

The CDR3 DNA reads as TGTGCCAGCACACTCGTCGTATCCAATGAGCAGTTCTTC. Amino acids: CASTLVVSNEQFF. This rearrangement joins TRBV12-3 or TRBV12-4 to TRBJ2-1; no reliable D call. The CDR3 consists of 13 residues. V was cut by 7 bases and J by 6 bases, with 13 bases left in between.

As to this clonotype: A clone one base away is much larger, so this may be a read error. The chain joins TRBV5-6 to TRBJ1-5; a possible D gene is TRBD1 (5 bases). Trimming took 0 bases from V and 3 from J, leaving 7 bases between them. CDR3 length equals 14 residues. Germline V CDR1 and CDR2: SGHDT, YYEEEE. The CDR3, as DNA: TGTGCCAGCAGCTTGGGGGGGAACAATCAGCCCCAGCATTTT. Protein: CASSLGGNNQPQHF. The full variable domain, rest sourced from reference TRBV5-6 and TRBJ1-5, is DAGVTQSPTHLIKTRGQQVTLRCSPKSGHDTVSWYQQALGQGPQFIFQYYEEEERQRGNFPDRFSGHQFPNYSSELNVNALLLGDSALYLCASSLGGNNQPQHFGDGTRLSIL.

The chain links TRBV3-1 to TRBJ2-1, with a tentative D call TRBD2 (5 bases). Germline assignment: CDR1 LGHDT and CDR2 YNNKEL (reference sequence). V was clipped by 0 bases and J by 6 bases, with 9 bases between them. CDR3 length: 14 residues. For the CDR3, the DNA is TGTGCCAGCAGCCAAGATGGTGGAGGCAATGAGCAGTTCTTC. Its protein is CASSQDGGGNEQFF.

In its sample, this clonotype was seen a few times. The chain carries TRBV20-1 and TRBJ2-7, with D perhaps matching TRBD1 or TRBD2 (6 bases each). The CDR3 has 15 amino acids. V was shortened by 0 bases and J by 7 bases, with 19 bases between the two germline ends. Per germline, CDR1 DFQATT and CDR2 SNEGSKA (reference sequence). CDR3 in amino acids: CSARDKQGAAGEQYF. The CDR3 DNA reads as TGCAGTGCTAGAGATAAACAGGGAGCTGCGGGGGAGCAGTACTTC.

The genes are TRBV20-1 and TRBJ1-2, with TRBD1 as a possible D gene (6 bases). The V end was cut by 5 bases, the J end by 8 bases, with 18 bases between. CDR3 length: 13 amino acids. The V gene's germline CDR1 is DFQATT and CDR2 SNEGSKA (reference sequence). The DNA of the CDR3 is TGCAGTGCTCCTTCGATGGGGGGCTCGGGCTACACCTTC. As protein: CSAPSMGGSGYTF.

There are many counts of this clonotype. The rearrangement uses TRBV27 and TRBJ2-7; perhaps D is TRBD1 or TRBD2 (5 bases each). CDR3 length equals 13 residues. Germline V lookup: CDR1 MNHEY, CDR2 SMNVEV (reference sequence). Trimming cost V 3 bases and J 8 bases, with 14 bases left between them. The chain's CDR3 is CASSLFGGKKQYF. The CDR3 DNA sequence: TGTGCCAGCAGTTTGTTTGGGGGTAAAAAGCAGTACTTC.

Only a few counts were recorded for this clonotype. The V call is TRBV20-1, the J call TRBJ2-3; the match to TRBD2 covers 12 bases. After removal of 5 bases from V and 1 base from J, the junction contained 10 bases not matched to a gene. This CDR3 has 17 residues. CDR1 and CDR2 from the germline V gene are DFQATT and SNEGSKA (reference sequence). The CDR3 DNA reads as TGCAGTGCTTTCACTAGCGGGGGGCTAATACGCACAGATACGCAGTATTTT. This encodes CSAFTSGGLIRTDTQYF.

V is TRBV5-1 and J is TRBJ2-1; 7 bases map to TRBD2. This CDR3 is 17 amino acids long. With V trimmed by 3 bases and J by 8 bases, 17 bases remained unmatched. In germline, CDR1 is SGHRS, CDR2 YFSETQ. CDR3 sequence (DNA): TGCGCCAGCAGCTCTTATTCCGGGACTATAGTCGTCGATGAGCAGTTCTTC. Amino acids: CASSSYSGTIVVDEQFF.

This clonotype was seen only a few times. The V and J genes are TRBV20-1 and TRBJ2-1; either TRBD1 or TRBD2 may supply D (6 bases each). This CDR3 region has 14 residues. CDR1 and CDR2 from the germline V gene are DFQATT and SNEGSKA (reference sequence). The V end lost 3 bases, the J end lost 7 bases, and 16 bases lay between the germline ends. The CDR3 DNA sequence: TGCAGTGCTAGTCACGGGGGCCAAATGAATGAGCAGTTCTTC. It codes for CSASHGGQMNEQFF.

This clonotype has a handful of counts. The chain couples TRBV29-1 to TRBJ2-1; TRBD1 aligns across 10 bases. This CDR3 is built from 12 residues. J gave up 11 bases and V 7 bases, and 8 bases lay outside the gene matches. Looked up from germline, CDR1 is SQVTM and CDR2 is ANQGSEA. The chain's CDR3 is CSGRDRGRKQFF. The CDR3 DNA follows: TGCAGCGGCCGGGACAGGGGCCGTAAGCAGTTCTTC.

There are a few counts of this clonotype. The CDR3 DNA follows: TGCGCCAGCAGCCAAGGAATCGGACAGGGTCGGGATAATTCACCCCTCCACTTT. Protein: CASSQGIGQGRDNSPLHF. The chain joins TRBV4-3 to TRBJ1-6, with 8 bases fitting TRBD1. V lost 1 base to trimming and J lost 5 bases; unmatched junction nucleotides: 10. Germline loops: CDR1 LGHNA, CDR2 YSLEER. The CDR3 totals 18 residues.

This chain connects TRBV7-8 to TRBJ1-1; D possibly corresponds to TRBD1 (5 bases). Germline CDR1 reads SGHVS; CDR2 reads FQNEAQ. V shed 1 base and J shed 5 bases, with 14 bases lying between them. The CDR3 has 15 amino acids. CDR3 amino acids: CASSLGGNGGTEAFF. Here the CDR3 DNA reads TGTGCCAGCAGCTTAGGAGGCAACGGGGGGACTGAAGCTTTCTTT. Based on the CDR3 plus reference TRBV7-8 and TRBJ1-1, the full variable domain is GAGVSQSPRYKVAKRGQDVALRCDPISGHVSLFWYQQALGQGPEFLTYFQNEAQLDKSGLPSDRFFAERPEGSVSTLKIQRTQQEDSAVYLCASSLGGNGGTEAFFGQGTRLTVV.

This sequence joins TRBV19 and TRBJ1-2; D unclear. This CDR3 has 16 residues. Germline CDR1 is LNHDA and CDR2 is SQIVND (reference sequence). Trimming removed 3 bases at V and 0 bases at J, with 14 bases between. The CDR3 DNA sequence: TGTGCCAGTAGTATGATGACCCGAGGTTCTAACTATGGCTACACCTTC. This encodes CASSMMTRGSNYGYTF.